This record looks at one T cell receptor beta chain sequence and its context. The antigen is not known. This specimen comes from a study of siplizumab effects on memory and regulatory T cells. Generated by immunoSEQ multiplex PCR, the TCRdb table keeps only in-frame clones and is missing some. The sample yields approximately 75,000 clones, 93% seen once. Trimming cost V 2 bases and J 6 bases; bases outside gene matches: 6. The CDR3 is 15 amino acids. Findings and caveats of the study: Naive T cells were seemingly more diverse than memory cells, and major contributions to the alloresponse seemed to be made by them. Whether proliferating Tregs in siplizumab cultures suppress was not functionally confirmed. About 80-97% of proliferating CD4+ or CD8+ clones had no assignable naive or memory phenotype.

This clonotype was obtained from a human donor in good health. Sequences were obtained from CD8+ T cells sorted from blood. The chain has TRBV6-7 and TRBJ1-5, with 8 bases aligning to TRBD1. TRBV6-7 is annotated as an ORF whose role is uncertain. The CDR3 nucleotides are TGTGCCAGCAGTTACAGGGACAGGCAGGGTCAGCCCCAGCATTTT. Translation: CASSYRDRQGQPQHF.